This T cell receptor (beta chain) was identified during a study of blood T cell repertoires in COVID-19. Turning to the study itself: PBMCs, B-cell-depleted T cells, or T cells provided the cDNA or gDNA that made up the material.

This clone came up a few times. The CDR3 loop spans 12 amino acids. Trimming stripped 10 bases from V and 3 bases from J, with 13 bases between. Germline values: CDR1 MNHEY, CDR2 SVGAGI. Clones were read by immunoSEQ multiplex PCR, and TCRdb kept only the in-frame ones, dropping some. The sample gives over 200,000 clones, about 90% of which show up once; 1.9% is in the top ten. The chain recombines TRBV6-5 with TRBJ2-7; D possibly corresponds to TRBD1 (5 bases). Source material: peripheral blood. The TCR originated in a middle-aged man with active or convalescent COVID-19. This chain's CDR3 is CATQDNNYEQYF. DNA of the CDR3: TGTGCCACGCAGGACAACAACTACGAGCAGTACTTC.